This T cell receptor (beta chain) came from a study of blood T cell repertoires in COVID-19. Study overall: Some COVID-19 samples were acute and others convalescent; all came from the United States, Italy and Spain.

Cohort allocation depended upon clinical history that participants reported. The CDR3 covers 14 residues. V lost 2 bases and J 6 bases, leaving 11 bases between the germline ends. Germline lookup yields CDR1 SGHRS and CDR2 YFSETQ. Produced via immunoSEQ multiplex PCR; TCRdb's table is partial and in-frame only. The table lists a few hundred thousand clones, around four fifths of them singletons. Material: PBMCs or T cells enriched from blood (not recorded which). This chain joins TRBV5-1 and TRBJ2-2, with a weak D call TRBD2 (6 bases). This TCR came from a man aged 40-50 years who had recovered from COVID-19. CDR3 sequence reads: CASSFISGSGELFF. The CDR3 bases are TGCGCCAGCAGCTTCATTAGCGGATCCGGGGAGCTGTTTTTT.